The rows below give T cell receptor beta chains drawn from one sample of a study of vaccination and CD4 T cells after COVID-19. TCRdb re-derived calls from the PCR reads in MiXCR, one entry per CDR3 protein. The sample lists 5,500 to 7,500 distinct CDR3 sequences; over 40% were seen once. These receptors' antigens are unknown. The sample was CD4+ T cells from blood, cultured in vitro. The receptors originated from a human donor in good health. The CDR3 runs from the conserved cysteine through the conserved F or W. The order of the fields is V gene, D gene, J gene, clone size, CDR3 DNA, CDR3 protein. A D gene is named only where the DNA matches it firmly. Clone size, where shown, is once, few, many, or a class for clones that have expanded.

TRBV20-1	NA	TRBJ2-2	few	TGCAGTGCTAGAGATCCGGGGCGGCCGGCCGGGGAGCTGTTTTTT	CSARDPGRPAGELFF
TRBV12-3/TRBV12-4	TRBD1	TRBJ2-5	NA	TGTGCCAGCAGGGCAGGGGGCGCCCCCCAAGAGACCCAGTACTTC	CASRAGGAPQETQYF
TRBV29-1	NA	TRBJ2-5	NA	TGCAGCGTTCGGGACGGACAAGAGACCCAGTACTTC	CSVRDGQETQYF
TRBV11-2	TRBD1	TRBJ1-5	NA	TGTGCCAGCAGCTTCGTGGGACAGGGGCAGCCCCAGCATTTT	CASSFVGQGQPQHF
TRBV7-8	NA	TRBJ2-5	NA	TGTGCCAGCAGCCTTTTCGGGGGCGGAGAGACCCAGTACTTC	CASSLFGGGETQYF
TRBV7-9	NA	TRBJ2-5	few	TGTGCCAGCAGCTTGGGGGTTGGGACCCAGTACTTC	CASSLGVGTQYF
TRBV5-1	TRBD1	TRBJ1-1	NA	TGCGCCAGCAGCTACCGGGACAGCATGAACACTGAAGCTTTCTTT	CASSYRDSMNTEAFF
TRBV27	TRBD1	TRBJ1-2	NA	TGTGCCAGCAGTCCGTCAGGGGGGGGTCTAAATGGGGGCTACACCTTC	CASSPSGGGLNGGYTF
TRBV6-1	NA	TRBJ1-1	NA	TGTGCCAGCAGTGAAGACAGTTTGAACACTGAAGCTTTCTTT	CASSEDSLNTEAFF
TRBV6-2/TRBV6-3	NA	TRBJ1-5	NA	TGTGCCAGCAAACGACAGTTTTCGAGGGATCAGCCCCAGCATTTT	CASKRQFSRDQPQHF
TRBV14	NA	TRBJ1-4	NA	TGTGCCAGCAGCCAGGGCCGCGAAAAACTGTTTTTT	CASSQGREKLFF
TRBV28	NA	TRBJ2-1	NA	TGTGCCAGCACCGGACATGGGTACAATGAGCAGTTCTTC	CASTGHGYNEQFF
TRBV6-1	NA	TRBJ2-2	NA	TGTGCCAGCCACCAAGGGGGGGCTCCACCCGGGGAGCTGTTTTTT	CASHQGGAPPGELFF
TRBV7-9	NA	TRBJ1-2	few	TGTGCCAGCAGCTCGACAAGGGACGCAGACTATGGCTACACCTTC	CASSSTRDADYGYTF
TRBV6-1	NA	TRBJ1-4	once	TGTGCCAGCACCAACTTTGCCGGCGAAAAACTGTTTTTT	CASTNFAGEKLFF
TRBV24-1	NA	TRBJ2-5	once	TGTGCCACCAGTGATAGGCAAGAGACCCAGTACTTC	CATSDRQETQYF
TRBV9	TRBD1	TRBJ1-2	NA	TGTGCCAGCAGCGCCCTCAGGGGGACCACTACTAACTATGGCTACACCTTC	CASSALRGTTTNYGYTF
TRBV29-1	NA	TRBJ2-5	NA	TGCAGCGCCACCCTTGGGGCAGACAAAGAGACCCAGTACTTC	CSATLGADKETQYF
TRBV11-2	NA	TRBJ2-7	few	TGTGCCAGCAGCTTATTGGTCGAGCAGTACTTC	CASSLLVEQYF
TRBV20-1	NA	TRBJ1-2	NA	TGCAGTGCTAGCGCCGGGCCTCAGACGGACTATGGCTACACCTTC	CSASAGPQTDYGYTF
TRBV19	NA	TRBJ1-1	NA	TGTGCCAGTAGTATAGGCGGCAGGGGCACTGAAGCTTTCTTT	CASSIGGRGTEAFF
TRBV7-9	TRBD1	TRBJ1-5	NA	TGTGCCAGCAGCCCGACAGGGGAGAGTCAGCCCCAGCATTTT	CASSPTGESQPQHF
TRBV15	NA	TRBJ2-5	few	TGTGCCACCAGCAAGATCGAGGGTGGTGGTCAAGAGACCCAGTACTTC	CATSKIEGGGQETQYF
TRBV6-1	NA	TRBJ1-2	few	TGTGCCAGCAGTCTTATTCCGGACAGTGGCCCCTATGGCTACACCTTC	CASSLIPDSGPYGYTF
TRBV7-9	TRBD2	TRBJ2-1	NA	TGTGCCAGCAGCTATGGGACTAGCGGGGGGGCTATTGGCAATGAGCAGTTCTTC	CASSYGTSGGAIGNEQFF
TRBV7-2	TRBD2	TRBJ2-1	NA	TGTGCCAGCAGCCCGACTAGCGGGAGAGGAGTCTACAATGAGCAGTTCTTC	CASSPTSGRGVYNEQFF
TRBV7-9	TRBD2	TRBJ2-3	NA	TGTGCCAGCAGCTTACTAGCGGGGATCACAGATACGCAGTATTTT	CASSLLAGITDTQYF
TRBV5-4	NA	TRBJ1-2	NA	TGTGCCAGCAGTAATGGTGGAGGTCGGGGGGCAGGATTATATGGCTACACCTTC	CASSNGGGRGAGLYGYTF
TRBV19	TRBD2	TRBJ2-1	NA	TGTGCCAGTACCCGACTAGCGATGAGCTCCTACAATGAGCAGTTCTTC	CASTRLAMSSYNEQFF
TRBV20-1	TRBD1	TRBJ1-2	few	TGCAGTGCTAGAGATCGGGCAGGGGGATCGCGCGGCTACACCTTC	CSARDRAGGSRGYTF
TRBV27	TRBD2	TRBJ2-7	few	TGTGCCAGCAGACTAGCGGGAGGGACCTACGAGCAGTACTTC	CASRLAGGTYEQYF
TRBV7-7	NA	TRBJ2-3	NA	TGTGCCAGCAGCTTAGCGGGGGGTGATACGCAGTATTTT	CASSLAGGDTQYF
TRBV27	NA	TRBJ2-7	NA	TGTGCCAGCAGAGGGGCTGCATTCTACGAGCAGTACTTC	CASRGAAFYEQYF
TRBV28	NA	TRBJ1-1	NA	TGTGCCAGCAGTTTTCCAGGGAGAACTGAAGCTTTCTTT	CASSFPGRTEAFF
TRBV2	NA	TRBJ1-6	NA	TGTGCCAGCACCTCATGGCGGGGAGCGGGGAATTCACCCCTCCACTTT	CASTSWRGAGNSPLHF
TRBV6-1	TRBD1	TRBJ1-3	NA	TGTGCCAGCAGCCCAGGGGGCGGCTCTGGAAACACCATATATTTT	CASSPGGGSGNTIYF
TRBV5-8	NA	TRBJ2-7	once	TGTGCCAGCAGCTATCACGAGAGCTCCTACGAGCAGTACTTC	CASSYHESSYEQYF
TRBV29-1	NA	TRBJ1-1	NA	TGCAGCGCTGGACAGCCCGACACTGAAGCTTTCTTT	CSAGQPDTEAFF
TRBV7-2	TRBD1	TRBJ1-5	few	TGTGCCAGCAGCGAAGGGACAGCTTATAGCAATCAGCCCCAGCATTTT	CASSEGTAYSNQPQHF
TRBV5-1	NA	TRBJ2-2	NA	TGCGCCAGCAGCCGGACCGGACTCTTGAACACCGGGGAGCTGTTTTTT	CASSRTGLLNTGELFF
TRBV7-8	NA	TRBJ1-1	few	TGTGCCAGCAGCTTAGCGGGGTGGGCGGGGAACACTGAAGCTTTCTTT	CASSLAGWAGNTEAFF
TRBV7-2	NA	TRBJ2-3	NA	TGTGCCAGCAGCTTAGTAGGGACTGTGGGGACAGATACGCAGTATTTT	CASSLVGTVGTDTQYF
TRBV10-3	NA	TRBJ1-1	NA	TGTGCCATCAGTGAGACATTAGGAGGTGGGAACACTGAAGCTTTCTTT	CAISETLGGGNTEAFF
TRBV7-2	TRBD1	TRBJ2-4	NA	TGTGCCAGCAGCAATGACAGGGGTCTAGCCAAAAACATTCAGTACTTC	CASSNDRGLAKNIQYF
TRBV15	NA	TRBJ1-3	NA	TGTGCCACCAGCAGAGATCTCGGGGATTCTGGAAACACCATATATTTT	CATSRDLGDSGNTIYF
TRBV30	NA	TRBJ1-5	NA	TGTGCCTGGAGTCAGGGTTACGATCAGCCCCAGCATTTT	CAWSQGYDQPQHF
TRBV6-1	NA	TRBJ2-7	NA	TGTGCCAGCAGTGTCGCGGGAACCTACGAGCAGTACTTC	CASSVAGTYEQYF
TRBV6-5	NA	TRBJ1-5	few	TGTGCCAGCAGTTACGGGGCTAATCAGCCCCAGCATTTT	CASSYGANQPQHF